Here is one T cell receptor beta chain with its context. Its target is unknown. Other DNA sequences of this sample code for an identical CDR3. This record comes from a study of radiotherapy plus CTLA-4 blockade in lung cancer. Overall study: Around 18% of enrolled patients responded objectively, and roughly 31% had disease control.

Study-wide results and caveats: After treatment with radiotherapy plus ipilimumab, TCR clones that came from the tumor expanded in blood.

Only in-frame clones appear in the TCRdb table, and some are missing; sequencing was by immunoSEQ multiplex PCR. Altogether about 76,000 clones are present, roughly four fifths being singletons, with the ten largest covering approximately 0.8%. CDR3 length equals 15 residues. Germline CDR1 is SNHLY and CDR2 is FYNNEI. J was trimmed by 8 bases and V by 7 bases; bases with no gene match: 10. This TCR was sampled from a human donor with non-small cell lung cancer who had stable disease on radiotherapy plus ipilimumab. This specimen was peripheral blood, taken from a patient treated with radiotherapy plus ipilimumab. This rearrangement joins TRBV2 to TRBJ2-2; 10 bases are a match to TRBD2. The CDR3 sequence is CASILAGAGTGELFF. The CDR3 DNA reads TGTGCCAGCATTCTAGCGGGAGCGGGTACTGGGGAGCTGTTTTTT.